A single sample is the source of the 16 T cell receptor beta chains below, sequenced in a study of T cell changes during pregnancy in multiple sclerosis. Here immunoSEQ multiplex PCR was the method, and the copy in TCRdb shows in-frame clones only, minus some. The table lists more than 65,000 clones, approximately 94% of them singletons, with 0.21% in the top ten. Sequencing was performed on CD4+ T cells from peripheral blood mononuclear cells, taken before pregnancy. These receptors were collected from a female donor with multiple sclerosis, enrolled in a pregnancy study.

The rearrangement joins TRBV25-1 to TRBJ2-7; possible D gene TRBD1, 6 bases. The germline V gene encodes CDR1 MGHDK and CDR2 SYGVNS. V lost 8 bases and J lost 2, with 13 bases in between. The CDR3 has 13 amino acids. The CDR3 loop is CASSDRTAYEQYF. The CDR3 DNA reads TGTGCCAGCTCCGACCGGACAGCCTACGAGCAGTACTTC.

This chain connects TRBV5-6 to TRBJ2-1; 10 positions agree with TRBD2. Germline V gives CDR1 SGHDT, CDR2 YYEEEE. Trimming took 4 bases from V and 5 from J; bases not matched to a gene: 6. The CDR3 extends over 15 amino acids. As DNA, the CDR3 is TGTGCCAGCAGCCAGAACCTAGCGGGGGACAATGAGCAGTTCTTC. Residues: CASSQNLAGDNEQFF.

This clone was counted once. The genes are TRBV4-1 and TRBJ2-3; tentative D call: TRBD1 (6 bases). The CDR3 loop spans 19 amino acids. V was pared by 0 bases and J by 0 bases, with 19 bases between. The germline gives CDR1 MGHRA, CDR2 YSYEKL. The CDR3 DNA follows: TGCGCCAGCAGCCAAGATCCCCCATCGGACAGACTTAGCACAGATACGCAGTATTTT. This sequence encodes CASSQDPPSDRLSTDTQYF.

This chain joins TRBV4-2 and TRBJ1-3; 11 nucleotides match TRBD1. CDR3 length: 18 residues. Germline V gene sequence: CDR1 LGHNA, CDR2 YNFKEQ. V shed 0 bases and J 4 bases; nucleotides not matched to a gene: 8. In DNA form, the CDR3 reads TGTGCCAGCAGCCAAGATGGGACAGGGGGTTCGGGGGGAAACACCATATATTTT. It yields the protein CASSQDGTGGSGGNTIYF.

This chain links TRBV7-2 with TRBJ1-1; 8 bases map to TRBD1. Germline V gene sequence: CDR1 SGHTA, CDR2 FQGNSA. This CDR3 has 15 amino acids. V shed 2 bases and J 1 base; nucleotides not matched to a gene: 3. Here the CDR3 reads CASSLTGGGNTEAFF. CDR3 nucleotide sequence: TGTGCCAGCAGCTTAACAGGGGGGGGGAACACTGAAGCTTTCTTT. The variable domain in full, completed from reference TRBV7-2 and TRBJ1-1, reads GAGVSQSPSNKVTEKGKDVELRCDPISGHTALYWYRQSLGQGLEFLIYFQGNSAPDKSGLPSDRFSAERTGGSVSTLTIQRTQQEDSAVYLCASSLTGGGNTEAFFGQGTRLTVV.

V is TRBV4-2 and J is TRBJ2-2; D unresolved. The CDR3 covers 15 residues. V dropped 1 base and J dropped 1 base, with 7 bases sitting between them. Germline CDR1 and CDR2: LGHNA and YNFKEQ. As DNA, the CDR3 is TGTGCCAGCAGCCAAGGGTCGGGGAACACCGGGGAGCTGTTTTTT. It is translated as CASSQGSGNTGELFF.

Comments on this clone: Mismatch with germline at one junction end may stem from a read error. This CDR3 is also generated by other DNA sequences in the sample. CDR3 protein: CASSVQGDAYEQYF. The CDR3 bases are TGCGCCAGCAGCGTACAGGGGGACGCGTACGAGCAGTATTTC. This chain uses TRBV5-1 with TRBJ2-7; TRBD1 aligns across 8 bases. This CDR3 contains 14 residues. Germline loops: CDR1 SGHRS, CDR2 YFSETQ.

The rearrangement links TRBV19 to TRBJ2-5; 14 positions match TRBD2. Germline loops: CDR1 LNHDA, CDR2 SQIVND (reference sequence). The CDR3 length is 15 residues. The junction had 2 bases not matched to a gene; V was cut back by 3 bases and J by 5 bases. CDR3 nucleotide sequence: TGTGCCAGTAGTATGGGACTAGCGGGGGATGAGACCCAGTACTTC. It yields the protein CASSMGLAGDETQYF.

This chain uses TRBV19 with TRBJ2-6, with D possibly TRBD1 on 6 matching bases. V was cut by 3 bases and J by 0 bases, with 12 bases left in between. Germline CDR1 reads LNHDA; CDR2 reads SQIVND (reference sequence). The CDR3 totals 17 residues. In nucleotides, the CDR3 is TGTGCCAGTAGTATTCCGGGACATACCTCTGGGGCCAACGTCCTGACTTTC. It translates to CASSIPGHTSGANVLTF. Combining the CDR3 with reference TRBV19 and TRBJ2-6 gives the whole variable domain DGGITQSPKYLFRKEGQNVTLSCEQNLNHDAMYWYRQDPGQGLRLIYYSQIVNDFQKGDIAEGYSVSREKKESFPLTVTSAQKNPTAFYLCASSIPGHTSGANVLTFGAGSRLTVL.

The rearrangement uses TRBV23-1 and TRBJ1-4; no clear D. TRBV23-1 is an ORF, and what it does is uncertain. Trimming took off 4 bases at V and 0 bases at J, with 15 bases between the two ends. The length of the CDR3 is 17 residues. CDR3 sequence: CASSPRAEGATNEKLFF. The CDR3 bases are TGCGCCAGCAGTCCTCGTGCGGAGGGAGCAACTAATGAAAAACTGTTTTTT.

The V and J genes are TRBV5-4 and TRBJ1-2, with 10 bases fitting TRBD1. CDR1 and CDR2 (germline): SGHNT, YYREEE (reference sequence). The CDR3 sequence is 15 residues long. V gave up 4 bases and J gave up 7 bases; unmatched junction bases: 10. The CDR3 region has the DNA TGTGCCAGCAGCGCGTCCGGGACAGGGGTTTCTGGCTACACCTTC. Translation gives CASSASGTGVSGYTF.

This clone was seen a single time. This chain joins TRBV5-1 and TRBJ2-2; possibly TRBD2 for D (5 bases). The ends were cut back, 4 bases at V and 7 bases at J, with 14 bases in the middle. The CDR3 spans 14 residues. Germline V CDR1 and CDR2: SGHRS, YFSETQ. In nucleotides, the CDR3 is TGCGCCAGCAGCAGCAATCTAGCTGGCGGGGAGCTGTTTTTT. This encodes CASSSNLAGGELFF.

This rearrangement joins TRBV19 to TRBJ2-1; possible D gene TRBD2, 7 bases. V was clipped by 3 bases and J by 7 bases, with 19 bases between them. Germline CDR1 is LNHDA and CDR2 is SQIVND (reference sequence). The CDR3 runs 16 residues. CDR3 residues: CASSIFSGGQGNEQFF. CDR3 in DNA: TGTGCCAGTAGTATTTTTTCGGGGGGCCAGGGGAATGAGCAGTTCTTC. Full variable domain (rest looked up from reference TRBV19 and TRBJ2-1): DGGITQSPKYLFRKEGQNVTLSCEQNLNHDAMYWYRQDPGQGLRLIYYSQIVNDFQKGDIAEGYSVSREKKESFPLTVTSAQKNPTAFYLCASSIFSGGQGNEQFFGPGTRLTVL.

V is TRBV29-1 and J is TRBJ2-3, with 12 bases fitting TRBD2. Germline V lookup: CDR1 SQVTM, CDR2 ANQGSEA. CDR3 length equals 14 residues. V was clipped by 7 bases and J by 1 base; unmatched bases: 3. CDR3 nucleotides: TGCAGCGCCCGGACTAGCGGGGGCACAGATACGCAGTATTTT. This gives the protein CSARTSGGTDTQYF.

Only a few counts were recorded for this clone. This chain links TRBV2 with TRBJ2-1, with D unresolved. Germline loops: CDR1 SNHLY, CDR2 FYNNEI. CDR3 length equals 13 residues. The V end lost 5 bases, the J end lost 0 bases, and 5 bases lay between the germline ends. CDR3 sequence reads: CASSTRSYNEQFF. CDR3 sequence (DNA): TGTGCCAGCAGTACGCGCTCCTACAATGAGCAGTTCTTC.

The rearrangement joins TRBV18 to TRBJ1-6; TRBD1 agrees at 9 bases. Unmatched junction bases numbered 7, after V lost 3 bases and J lost 4 bases. The CDR3 runs to 17 residues. Looked up from germline, CDR1 is KGHSH and CDR2 is LQKENI. The DNA for the CDR3 is TGTGCCAGCTCACCCTTGGGGACAGGGAATTATAATTCACCCCTCCACTTT. As protein: CASSPLGTGNYNSPLHF.